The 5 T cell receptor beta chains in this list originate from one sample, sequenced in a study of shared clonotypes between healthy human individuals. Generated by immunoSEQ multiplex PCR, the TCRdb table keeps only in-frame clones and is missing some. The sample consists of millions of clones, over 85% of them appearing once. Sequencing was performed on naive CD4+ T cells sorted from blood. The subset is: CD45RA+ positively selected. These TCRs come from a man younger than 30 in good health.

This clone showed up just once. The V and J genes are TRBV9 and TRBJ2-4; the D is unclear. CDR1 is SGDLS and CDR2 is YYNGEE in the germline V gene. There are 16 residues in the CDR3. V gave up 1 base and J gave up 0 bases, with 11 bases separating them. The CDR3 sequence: CASSVISLIAKNIQYF. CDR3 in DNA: TGTGCCAGCAGCGTAATCTCCCTAATAGCCAAAAACATTCAGTACTTC.

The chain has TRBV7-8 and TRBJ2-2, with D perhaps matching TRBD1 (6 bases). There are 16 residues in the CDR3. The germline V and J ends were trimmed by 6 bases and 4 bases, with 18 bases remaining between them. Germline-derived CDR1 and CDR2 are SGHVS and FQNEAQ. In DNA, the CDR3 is TGTGCCAGCAGGGGGGCAGGCCCGATGGTCACCGGGGAGCTGTTTTTT. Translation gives CASRGAGPMVTGELFF.

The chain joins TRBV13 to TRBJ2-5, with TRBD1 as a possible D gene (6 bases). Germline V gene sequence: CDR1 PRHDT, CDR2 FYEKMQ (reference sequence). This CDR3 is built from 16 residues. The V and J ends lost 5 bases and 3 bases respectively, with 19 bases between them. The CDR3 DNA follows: TGTGCCAGCAGCACCAGGACAGCCTACCAGAAAGAGACCCAGTACTTC. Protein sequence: CASSTRTAYQKETQYF.

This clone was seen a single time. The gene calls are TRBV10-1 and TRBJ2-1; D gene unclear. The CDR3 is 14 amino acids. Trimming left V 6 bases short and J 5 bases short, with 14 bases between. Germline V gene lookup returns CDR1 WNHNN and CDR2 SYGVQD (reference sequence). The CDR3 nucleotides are TGCGCCAGCAGCGACGTCAGTCTTAACAATGAGCAGTTCTTC. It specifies CASSDVSLNNEQFF.

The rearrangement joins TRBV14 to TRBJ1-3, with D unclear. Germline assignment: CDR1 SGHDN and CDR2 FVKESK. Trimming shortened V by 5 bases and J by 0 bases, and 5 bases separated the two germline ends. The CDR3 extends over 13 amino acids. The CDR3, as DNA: TGTGCCAGCAGCTTCCTCTCTGGAAACACCATATATTTT. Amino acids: CASSFLSGNTIYF.